This TCR beta chain was sequenced for a study of shared clonotypes between healthy human individuals. Sequencing was performed with immunoSEQ multiplex PCR; in TCRdb, only in-frame clones are kept and a portion is missing. The profile covers more than 2,000,000 clones, with 93% appearing a single time and about 0.41% taken by the ten largest. All donors were healthy HIV-negative adults lacking recent acute infections or vaccinations. The V gene's germline CDR1 is KGHSH and CDR2 LQKENI. This CDR3 has 15 residues. V lost 0 bases, J lost 0 bases, and 9 bases lay in between. The source is a man between 18 and 35 years old in good health. Some clones in this sample may be carry-over from other donors' samples. The J gene is TRBJ2-7, the V gene TRBV18; TRBD2 might be the D (5 bases). Sequenced input: naive CD4+ T cells from PBMCs. Subset of the sample: CD45RA+ positively selected. CDR3 bases: TGTGCCAGCTCACCACCGCCGGGATCCTCCTACGAGCAGTACTTC. It is translated as CASSPPPGSSYEQYF.